Listed below are T cell receptor beta chains from one sample, sequenced in a study of blood T cell repertoires in COVID-19. Data came from immunoSEQ multiplex PCR; TCRdb stores just in-frame clones and leaves some out. The table has a few hundred thousand clones, just over 85% seen once. What was sequenced was peripheral blood. These receptors were obtained from a man aged 45 to 65 with acute or convalescent COVID-19. CDR3s include the opening cysteine and the closing phenylalanine or tryptophan. D genes are given only for firm matches. Rows may omit the clone size; those that give it use once, few, many or a size class.

size	J	D	V	CDR3	DNA
.	TRBJ1-1	TRBD1	TRBV6-5	CASSYSGQGLTEAFF	TGTGCCAGCAGTTACTCGGGACAGGGGCTCACTGAAGCTTTCTTT
.	TRBJ2-7	TRBD1	TRBV27	CASSFRDRGYEQYF	TGTGCCAGCAGTTTCCGGGACAGGGGGTACGAGCAGTACTTC
once	TRBJ1-2	.	TRBV2	CASSDQSNYGYTF	TGTGCCAGCAGTGACCAGTCTAACTATGGCTACACCTTC
.	TRBJ2-7	TRBD1	TRBV27	CASRGTGGFYEQYF	TGTGCCAGCAGGGGGACAGGGGGCTTCTACGAGCAGTACTTC
.	TRBJ1-5	.	TRBV9	CASSSGGNSNQPQHF	TGTGCCAGCAGCTCCGGGGGTAATAGCAATCAGCCCCAGCATTTT
.	TRBJ2-7	TRBD1	TRBV5-4	CASSIDRASYEQYF	TGTGCCAGCAGCATAGACAGGGCCTCCTACGAGCAGTACTTC
.	TRBJ2-2	.	TRBV5-4	CASSLAGIAGELFF	TGTGCCAGTAGCTTGGCAGGGATCGCCGGGGAGCTGTTTTTT
few	TRBJ1-1	.	TRBV4-2	CASSQDLGHREAFF	TGTGCCAGCAGCCAAGATTTGGGACACCGTGAAGCTTTCTTT
once	TRBJ2-2	.	TRBV5-4	CASTPYRAGITGELFF	TGTGCCAGCACCCCCTATCGGGCGGGCATCACCGGGGAGCTGTTTTTT
.	TRBJ1-6	TRBD1	TRBV9	CASSVAGGDNSPLHF	TGTGCCAGCAGCGTAGCAGGGGGCGATAATTCACCCCTCCACTTT
.	TRBJ1-1	TRBD1	TRBV18	CASGARQGQAMNTEAFF	TGTGCCAGCGGGGCGCGACAGGGGCAGGCCATGAACACTGAAGCTTTCTTT
.	TRBJ1-1	TRBD1	TRBV7-9	CASSLGRQGDAEAFF	TGTGCCAGCAGCTTAGGGAGACAGGGTGATGCTGAAGCTTTCTTT
few	TRBJ1-2	TRBD1	TRBV2	CASTPDRGRYGYTF	TGTGCCAGCACCCCGGACAGGGGACGGTATGGCTACACCTTC
.	TRBJ2-7	.	TRBV7-6	CASSPAGGAEYEQYF	TGTGCCAGCAGTCCCGCCGGAGGGGCGGAGTACGAGCAGTACTTC
.	TRBJ2-2	.	TRBV11-1	CASSFFGRTGTGELFF	TGTGCCAGCAGCTTCTTTGGCAGAACGGGAACCGGGGAGCTGTTTTTT
.	TRBJ1-4	.	TRBV7-9	CASSPRGLDEKLFF	TGTGCCAGCAGCCCAAGGGGTTTGGATGAAAAACTGTTTTTT
.	TRBJ1-5	.	TRBV10-3	CAISELGADTPQHF	TGTGCCATCAGTGAGCTCGGAGCCGATACGCCCCAGCATTTT
.	TRBJ1-1	.	TRBV19	CASSNPGGSYTEAFF	TGTGCCAGTAGTAACCCCGGTGGTAGTTACACTGAAGCTTTCTTT
.	TRBJ1-3	.	TRBV12-5	CASGLGQVGNTIYF	TGTGCTAGTGGTTTGGGTCAGGTGGGAAACACCATATATTTT
few	TRBJ1-2	TRBD1	TRBV3-1/TRBV3-2	CASSRTGNDGYTF	TGTGCCAGCAGCCGGACAGGGAACGATGGCTACACCTTC
.	TRBJ1-5	TRBD1	TRBV6-6	CASSLQGQRISNQPQHF	TGTGCCAGCAGTCTCCAGGGACAGCGAATTAGCAATCAGCCCCAGCATTTT
.	TRBJ1-3	TRBD1	TRBV3-1/TRBV3-2	CASSWTGFTNTIYF	TGTGCCAGCAGCTGGACAGGGTTTACAAACACCATATATTTT
once	TRBJ2-7	.	TRBV7-2	CASSSRTVSYEQYF	TGTGCCAGCAGCTCGAGGACAGTCTCCTACGAGCAGTACTTC
.	TRBJ2-5	.	TRBV19	CASSPLGDQETQYF	TGTGCCAGTAGTCCTCTCGGGGACCAAGAGACCCAGTACTTC
.	TRBJ2-5	.	TRBV15	CATSRDQGETQYF	TGTGCCACCAGCAGAGATCAGGGGGAGACCCAGTACTTC
.	TRBJ2-1	TRBD1	TRBV6-5	CASSYSRGTDYNEQFF	TGTGCCAGCAGTTACTCGAGAGGGACAGACTACAATGAGCAGTTCTTC
.	TRBJ1-2	.	TRBV10-1	CASSDGNYGYTF	TGCGCCAGCAGTGATGGCAACTATGGCTACACCTTC
.	TRBJ1-1	.	TRBV19	CASSPMGDTEAFF	TGTGCCAGTAGTCCCATGGGAGACACTGAAGCTTTCTTT
.	TRBJ2-7	TRBD2	TRBV18	CASSPPGLAATYEQYF	TGTGCCAGCTCACCACCGGGACTAGCGGCAACCTACGAGCAGTACTTC
.	TRBJ2-1	.	TRBV5-6	CASSAGNEQFF	TGTGCCAGCAGCGCAGGGAATGAGCAGTTCTTC
.	TRBJ2-6	.	TRBV9	CASSVPDSHANVLTF	TGTGCCAGCAGCGTCCCAGACTCTCACGCCAACGTCCTGACTTTC
.	TRBJ1-1	TRBD1	TRBV7-2	CASSFNRGRTEAFF	TGTGCCAGCAGCTTCAACAGGGGGCGCACTGAAGCTTTCTTT
.	TRBJ1-4	TRBD1	TRBV30	CAWSRSGQYGEKLFF	TGTGCCTGGAGTAGATCGGGACAGTACGGTGAAAAACTGTTTTTT
.	TRBJ1-3	TRBD1	TRBV27	CASKRTGDPGNTIYF	TGTGCCAGCAAACGGACAGGGGACCCTGGAAACACCATATATTTT
few	TRBJ2-5	.	TRBV6-5	CASRPDRRMSQYF	TGTGCCAGCAGACCCGACAGGAGGATGTCCCAGTACTTC
.	TRBJ1-1	.	TRBV19	CASTPRVSSGLTEAFF	TGTGCCAGTACCCCCAGGGTTTCTTCTGGTTTGACTGAAGCTTTCTTT
once	TRBJ1-5	.	TRBV7-9	CASSQSGGGSYSNQPQHF	TGTGCCAGCAGCCAATCCGGCGGGGGGTCCTATAGCAATCAGCCCCAGCATTTT
.	TRBJ2-3	TRBD2	TRBV6-1	CASSALAGPSSTDTQYF	TGTGCCAGCAGTGCCCTAGCGGGGCCCTCCAGCACAGATACGCAGTATTTT